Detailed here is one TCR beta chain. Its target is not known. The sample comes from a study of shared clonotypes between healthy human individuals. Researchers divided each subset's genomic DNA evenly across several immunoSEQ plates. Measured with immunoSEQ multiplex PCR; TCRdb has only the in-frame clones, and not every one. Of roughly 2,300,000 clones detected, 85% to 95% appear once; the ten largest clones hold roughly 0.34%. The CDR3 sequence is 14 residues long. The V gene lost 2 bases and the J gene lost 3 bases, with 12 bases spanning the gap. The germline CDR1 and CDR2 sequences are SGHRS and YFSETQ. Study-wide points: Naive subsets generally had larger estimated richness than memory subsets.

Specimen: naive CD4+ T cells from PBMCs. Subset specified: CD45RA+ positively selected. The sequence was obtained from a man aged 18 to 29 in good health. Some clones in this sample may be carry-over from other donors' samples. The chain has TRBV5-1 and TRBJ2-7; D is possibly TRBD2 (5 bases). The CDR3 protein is CASSFSGESYEQYF. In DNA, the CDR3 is TGCGCCAGCAGCTTTTCCGGGGAGAGCTACGAGCAGTACTTC.